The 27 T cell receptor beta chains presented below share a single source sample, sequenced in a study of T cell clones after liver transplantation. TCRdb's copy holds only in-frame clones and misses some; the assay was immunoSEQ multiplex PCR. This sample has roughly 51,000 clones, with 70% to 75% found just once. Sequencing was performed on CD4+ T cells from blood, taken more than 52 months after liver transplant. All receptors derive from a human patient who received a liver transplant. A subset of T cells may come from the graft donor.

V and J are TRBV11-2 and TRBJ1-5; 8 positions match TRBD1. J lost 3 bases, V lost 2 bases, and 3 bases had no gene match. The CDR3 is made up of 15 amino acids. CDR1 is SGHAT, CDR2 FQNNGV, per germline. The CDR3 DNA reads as TGTGCCAGCAGCTTAACAGGGGGTTACAATCAGCCCCAGCATTTT. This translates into CASSLTGGYNQPQHF.

DNA of the CDR3: TGTGCCAGCAGTTATGGTTTCACAGATACGCAGTATTTT. Translating gives CASSYGFTDTQYF. The chain links TRBV27 to TRBJ2-3, with no clear D. The CDR3 is 13 amino acids. CDR1 MNHEY and CDR2 SMNVEV come from the germline V gene (reference sequence). V was trimmed by 4 bases and J by 2 bases, leaving 7 bases between them.

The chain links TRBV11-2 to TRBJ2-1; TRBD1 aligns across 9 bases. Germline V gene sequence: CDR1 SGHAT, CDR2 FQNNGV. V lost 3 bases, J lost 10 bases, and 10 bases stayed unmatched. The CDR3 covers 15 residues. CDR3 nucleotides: TGTGCCAGCAGCTTCGGGACAGGGACGGCGAAGGAGCAGTTCTTC. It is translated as CASSFGTGTAKEQFF.

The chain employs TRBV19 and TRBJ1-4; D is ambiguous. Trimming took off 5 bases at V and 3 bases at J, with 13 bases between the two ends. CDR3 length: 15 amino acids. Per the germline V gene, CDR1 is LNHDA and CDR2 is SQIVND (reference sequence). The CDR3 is CASSQQATANEKLFF. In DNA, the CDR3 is TGTGCCAGTAGTCAGCAGGCCACGGCTAATGAAAAACTGTTTTTT.

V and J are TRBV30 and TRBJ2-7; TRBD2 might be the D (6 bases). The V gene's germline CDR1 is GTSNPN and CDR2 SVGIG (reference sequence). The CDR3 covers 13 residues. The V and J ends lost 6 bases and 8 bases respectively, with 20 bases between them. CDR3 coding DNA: TGTGCCTGCCTAGCGCTCGACGTTGGCCAGCAGTACTTC. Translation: CACLALDVGQQYF.

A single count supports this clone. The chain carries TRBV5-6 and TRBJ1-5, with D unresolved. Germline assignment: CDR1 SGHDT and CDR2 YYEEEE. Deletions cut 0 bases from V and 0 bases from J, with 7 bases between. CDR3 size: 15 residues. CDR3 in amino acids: CASSLGRDSNQPQHF. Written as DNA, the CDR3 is TGTGCCAGCAGCTTGGGGCGGGATAGCAATCAGCCCCAGCATTTT.

CDR3 nucleotides: TGTGCCAGCAGTTACCCGGGGTACCTCTACGAGCAGTACTTC. It codes for CASSYPGYLYEQYF. J is TRBJ2-7 and V is TRBV7-9; weak D call: TRBD2 (5 bases). The CDR3 runs 14 residues. From germline, CDR1 is SEHNR and CDR2 FQNEAQ (reference sequence). Trimming pared 6 bases from V and 3 bases from J, leaving 15 bases between.

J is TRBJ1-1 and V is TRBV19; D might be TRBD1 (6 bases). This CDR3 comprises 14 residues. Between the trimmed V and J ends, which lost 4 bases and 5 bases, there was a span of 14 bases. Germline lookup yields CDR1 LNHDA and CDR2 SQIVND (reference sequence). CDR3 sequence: CASSTRQGGTEAFF. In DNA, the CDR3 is TGTGCCAGTAGTACAAGACAAGGGGGGACTGAAGCTTTCTTT.

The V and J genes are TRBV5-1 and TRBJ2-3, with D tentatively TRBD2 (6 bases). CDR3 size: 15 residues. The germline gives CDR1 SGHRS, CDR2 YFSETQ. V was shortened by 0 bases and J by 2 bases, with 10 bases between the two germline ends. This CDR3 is CASSLEGGTTDTQYF. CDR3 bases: TGCGCCAGCAGCTTGGAGGGAGGAACCACAGATACGCAGTATTTT.

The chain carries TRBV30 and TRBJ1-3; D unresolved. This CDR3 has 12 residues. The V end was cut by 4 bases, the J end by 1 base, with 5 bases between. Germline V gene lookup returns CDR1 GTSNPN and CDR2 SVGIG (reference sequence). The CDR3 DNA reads TGTGCCTGGACGGAATCTGGAAACACCATATATTTT. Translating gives CAWTESGNTIYF.

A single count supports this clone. The chain's CDR3 is CASSVGRDLNYEQYF. In DNA, the CDR3 is TGTGCCAGCAGCGTAGGGCGGGACCTGAACTACGAGCAGTACTTC. The genes are TRBV9 and TRBJ2-7, with a weak D call TRBD2 (6 bases). Germline CDR1 reads SGDLS; CDR2 reads YYNGEE. V was clipped by 0 bases and J by 3 bases, with 13 bases between them. CDR3 size: 15 residues.

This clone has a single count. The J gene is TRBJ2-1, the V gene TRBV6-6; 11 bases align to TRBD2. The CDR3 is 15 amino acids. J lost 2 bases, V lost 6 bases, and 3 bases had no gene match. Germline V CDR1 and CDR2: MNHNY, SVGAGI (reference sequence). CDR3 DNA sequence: TGTGCCAGCAGGAGTAGCGGGGGGGCCTACAATGAGCAGTTCTTC. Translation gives CASRSSGGAYNEQFF.

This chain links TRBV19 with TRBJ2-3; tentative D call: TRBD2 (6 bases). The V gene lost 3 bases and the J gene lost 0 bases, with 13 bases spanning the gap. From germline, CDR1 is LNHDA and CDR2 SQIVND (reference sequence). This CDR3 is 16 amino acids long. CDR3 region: CASSILAGSSTDTQYF. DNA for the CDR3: TGTGCCAGTAGTATTCTCGCGGGGTCTAGCACAGATACGCAGTATTTT.

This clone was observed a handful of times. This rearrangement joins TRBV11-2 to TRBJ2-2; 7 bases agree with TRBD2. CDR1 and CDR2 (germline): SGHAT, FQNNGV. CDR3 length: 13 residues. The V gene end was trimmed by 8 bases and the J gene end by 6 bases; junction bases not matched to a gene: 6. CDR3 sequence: CASSIGRAGELFF. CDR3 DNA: TGTGCCAGCTCCATTGGGAGGGCCGGGGAGCTGTTTTTT.

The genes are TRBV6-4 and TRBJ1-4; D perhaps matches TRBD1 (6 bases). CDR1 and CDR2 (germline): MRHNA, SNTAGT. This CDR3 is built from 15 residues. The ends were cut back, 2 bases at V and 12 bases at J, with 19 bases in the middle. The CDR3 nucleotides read TGTGCCAGCAGTGACAGGGCAGGGGTTAGGTTAGAACTGTTTTTT. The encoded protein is CASSDRAGVRLELFF.

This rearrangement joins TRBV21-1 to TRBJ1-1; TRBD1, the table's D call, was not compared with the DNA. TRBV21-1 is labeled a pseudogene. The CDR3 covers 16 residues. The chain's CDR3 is CASAHGADPVDTEAFF. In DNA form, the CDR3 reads TGTGCCTCTGCACATGGGGCCGACCCGGTGGACACTGAAGCTTTCTTT.

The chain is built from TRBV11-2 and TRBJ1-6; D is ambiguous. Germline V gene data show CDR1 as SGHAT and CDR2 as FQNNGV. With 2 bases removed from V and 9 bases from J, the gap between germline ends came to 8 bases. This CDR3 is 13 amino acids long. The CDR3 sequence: CASSLSEGSPLHF. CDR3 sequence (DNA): TGTGCCAGCAGCTTATCCGAGGGTTCACCCCTCCACTTT.

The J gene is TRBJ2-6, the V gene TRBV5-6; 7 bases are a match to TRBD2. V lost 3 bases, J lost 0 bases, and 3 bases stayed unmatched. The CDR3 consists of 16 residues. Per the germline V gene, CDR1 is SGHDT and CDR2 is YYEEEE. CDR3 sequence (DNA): TGTGCCAGCAGCTACACGGGGGGCTCTGGGGCCAACGTCCTGACTTTC. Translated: CASSYTGGSGANVLTF.

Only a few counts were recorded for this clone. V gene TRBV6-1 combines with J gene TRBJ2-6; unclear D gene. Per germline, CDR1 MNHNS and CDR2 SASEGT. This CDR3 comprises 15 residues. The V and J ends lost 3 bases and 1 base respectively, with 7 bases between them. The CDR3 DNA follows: TGTGCCAGCAGTGATAAGAGGTCTGGGGCCAACGTCCTGACTTTC. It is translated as CASSDKRSGANVLTF.

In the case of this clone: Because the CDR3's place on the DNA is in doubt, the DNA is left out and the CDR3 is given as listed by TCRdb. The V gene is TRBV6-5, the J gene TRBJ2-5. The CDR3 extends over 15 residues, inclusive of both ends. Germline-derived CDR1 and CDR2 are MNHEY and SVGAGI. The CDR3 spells CASSSSTVEAETQYF.

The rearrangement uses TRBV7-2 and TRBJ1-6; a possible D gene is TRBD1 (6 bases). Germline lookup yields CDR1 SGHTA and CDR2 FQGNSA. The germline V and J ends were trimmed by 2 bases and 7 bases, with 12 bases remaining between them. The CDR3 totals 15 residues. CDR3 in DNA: TGTGCCAGCAGCTTATGGGGGGCCGAAAATTCACCCCTCCACTTT. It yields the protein CASSLWGAENSPLHF.

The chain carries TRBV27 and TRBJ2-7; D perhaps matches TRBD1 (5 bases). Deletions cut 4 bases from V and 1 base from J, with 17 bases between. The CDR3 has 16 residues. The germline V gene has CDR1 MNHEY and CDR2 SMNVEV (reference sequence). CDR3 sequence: CASSSYPGIPSYEQYF. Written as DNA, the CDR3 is TGTGCCAGCAGTTCCTATCCAGGGATTCCATCCTACGAGCAGTACTTC.

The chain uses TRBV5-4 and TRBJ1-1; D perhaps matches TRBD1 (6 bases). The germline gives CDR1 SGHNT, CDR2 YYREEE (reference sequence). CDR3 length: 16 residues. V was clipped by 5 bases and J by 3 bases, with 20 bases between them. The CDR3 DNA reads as TGTGCCAGCAGTCCATCGAGTTCAGGGGCTTACACTGAAGCTTTCTTT. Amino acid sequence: CASSPSSSGAYTEAFF.

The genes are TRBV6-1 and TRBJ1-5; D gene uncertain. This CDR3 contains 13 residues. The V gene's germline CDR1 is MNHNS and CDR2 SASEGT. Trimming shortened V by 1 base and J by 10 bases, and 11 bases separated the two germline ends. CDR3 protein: CASSEVRGRPQHF. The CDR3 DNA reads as TGTGCCAGCAGTGAAGTGCGGGGAAGACCCCAGCATTTT.

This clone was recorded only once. The CDR3 nucleotides are TGTGCCAGCAGTGAAGACAGGGCTAGAGAAAAACTGTTTTTT. Protein sequence: CASSEDRAREKLFF. The chain carries TRBV6-1 and TRBJ1-4, with D perhaps matching TRBD1 (6 bases). Trimming pared 1 base from V and 8 bases from J, leaving 11 bases between. The germline V gene has CDR1 MNHNS and CDR2 SASEGT. The CDR3 has 14 residues.

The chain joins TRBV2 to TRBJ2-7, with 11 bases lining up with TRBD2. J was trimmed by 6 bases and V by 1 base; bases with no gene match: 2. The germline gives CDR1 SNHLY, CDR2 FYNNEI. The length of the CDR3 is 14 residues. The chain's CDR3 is CASSEVTSGVEQYF. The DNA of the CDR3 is TGTGCCAGCAGTGAAGTGACTAGCGGGGTCGAGCAGTACTTC.

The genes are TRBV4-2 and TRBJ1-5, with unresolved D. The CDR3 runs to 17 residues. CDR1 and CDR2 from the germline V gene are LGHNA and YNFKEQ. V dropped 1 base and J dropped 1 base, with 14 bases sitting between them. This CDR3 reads CASSQVFGAGSNQPQHF. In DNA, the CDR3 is TGTGCCAGCAGCCAAGTATTTGGTGCGGGAAGCAATCAGCCCCAGCATTTT.